This T cell receptor beta chain was sequenced in a study of T cells after yellow fever vaccination. As for the study in general: Some fractions had low cell numbers, and these were prepared with SMART-Seq v4 Ultra Low Input.

With respect to this clonotype: What it binds is unknown.

Study findings and constraints: Only a minor proportion of clonotypes was detected across both CD4 and CD8 compartments.

TCRdb reprocessed the 5' RACE reads with MiXCR, giving one entry per CDR3 protein. The sample consists of about 340,000 distinct CDR3 sequences, about 8.7% of them appearing once. The sequencing used PBMCs, collected on the day of the first yellow fever vaccination. The origin of this receptor is a man younger than 30 who received the YFV17D yellow fever vaccine.

The CDR3 nucleotides read TGCGCCAGCAGCCAAGATAGGACAGGTCCGGATGGCTACACCTTC. Amino acids: CASSQDRTGPDGYTF. The chain employs TRBV4-3 and TRBJ1-2; 7 positions agree with TRBD1. Losses at the gene ends were 0 bases for V and 6 bases for J; bases not matched to a gene: 7. CDR1 is LGHNA, CDR2 YSLEER, per germline. The CDR3 consists of 15 residues.